This T cell receptor (beta chain) was documented in a study of T cells in Graves' hyperthyroidism and ophthalmopathy. The germline V gene encodes CDR1 SGHVS and CDR2 FQNEAQ. CDR3 length equals 15 residues. Losses at the gene ends were 6 bases for V and 2 bases for J; bases not matched to a gene: 7. Template material for amplifying TCR beta CDR3 regions consisted of RNA transcripts. Initially, a first-round RT-PCR of the TCR CDR3 employed the HTBI primer set. TCRdb recomputed calls from the multiplex PCR reads with MiXCR, one row per CDR3 protein. The profile shows fewer than 850,000 distinct CDR3 sequences, approximately 15% of them singletons. This clonotype was recorded at least ten times.

V gene TRBV7-8 combines with J gene TRBJ2-5, with 9 bases identical to TRBD1. The sequence was collected from a man aged 45-65 years with Graves' hyperthyroidism. Sequenced input: blood. CDR3 sequence (DNA): TGTGCCAGCAGTTTGACCGGGACAGGGCAAGAGACCCAGTACTTC. It translates to CASSLTGTGQETQYF.